This TCR beta chain was captured by sequencing in a study of human T cells and chemical hapten exposure. Overall study findings and caveats: Significantly more large CDR3 similarity clusters arose among expanded TCRs than among controls.

This clonotype was observed at least ten times. Its target is unknown. An end of the junction differs from the germline gene, which may be a read error. Time point of the sample: patch test 2, 6 weeks after DPC sensitization. Sample treatment: therapeutic diphenylcyclopropenone sensitization with weekly scalp DPC. This CDR3 contains 17 residues. Germline V gene sequence: CDR1 SSHAT, CDR2 FNYEAQ (reference sequence). The library attached unique molecular identifiers to individual cDNA molecules. Each CDR3 protein is one row after TCRdb ran MiXCR on the RACE reads. The table has tens of thousands of distinct CDR3 sequences, about a tenth seen once.

The rearrangement uses TRBV7-7 and TRBJ2-1; 15 bases map to TRBD2. Sequences were derived from whole blood, sampled in connection with sensitization to the hapten diphenylcyclopropenone (DPC). This receptor was identified in a woman aged 25 to 39 with alopecia areata. Some clones in this sample may be carry-over from other donors' samples. The CDR3 sequence is CASSLFPGLAGGHEQFF. CDR3 in DNA: TGTGCTAGCAGCTTATTCCCTGGACTAGCGGGAGGGCATGAGCAGTTCTTC.